This T cell receptor (beta chain) comes out of a study of T cell repertoires in cytomegalovirus infection. Study-level information: TCR beta signatures that were public indicated CMV infection and matching HLA type.

This clonotype was found many times. Its specificity is not known. From the reads, TCRdb called clonotypes with MiXCR, one entry per CDR3 protein. There are about 80,000 distinct CDR3 sequences in the sample; roughly 3.6% occur only once, and roughly 4.4% lies in the top ten. Points from the study as a whole: What dominated the ex vivo response were HLA-C-restricted CMV-specific TCR beta clonotypes. Carriers of CMV plus the relevant HLA were identified by cumulative public TCR beta family frequency.

This CDR3 has 14 residues. The ends were cut back, 5 bases at V and 6 bases at J, with 14 bases in the middle. Germline-derived CDR1 and CDR2 are MNHEY and SVGEGT. The rearrangement joins TRBV6-2 or TRBV6-3 to TRBJ2-1; no definite D call. The sample taken for sequencing was PBMCs. This TCR was sampled from a human donor in good health (CMV status not recorded). Some clones in this sample may be carry-over from other donors' samples. CDR3 amino acids: CASSNSLSINEQFF. The CDR3 nucleotides are TGTGCCAGCAGTAATTCTTTATCGATCAATGAGCAGTTCTTC.